These 14 T cell receptor beta chains share one sample of origin, sequenced in a study of cytomegalovirus exposure and HLA in healthy donors. Assay: immunoSEQ multiplex PCR; the TCRdb copy retains only in-frame clones and omits some. The sample consists of 110,000 to 150,000 clones, approximately 94% of them appearing once. Sequenced sample: PBMCs. These TCRs come from a man between 18 and 35 years old in good health and CMV-seropositive.

This clone appeared once. The CDR3 loop reads CASSWAGGSDEQYF. CDR3 nucleotide sequence: TGTGCCAGCAGTTGGGCAGGGGGCAGCGACGAGCAGTACTTC. The rearrangement joins TRBV27 to TRBJ2-7; 8 positions match TRBD1. The CDR3 sequence is 14 residues long. CDR1 is MNHEY, CDR2 SMNVEV, per germline (reference sequence). V was clipped by 4 bases and J by 5 bases; unmatched bases: 7.

This clone came up once. The chain uses TRBV15 and TRBJ2-1; maybe TRBD1 (6 bases). This CDR3 is 13 amino acids long. CDR1 and CDR2 (germline): LNHNV, YYDKDF (reference sequence). Trimming pared 3 bases from V and 4 bases from J, leaving 7 bases between. The CDR3 loop reads CATSSQGYNEQFF. Written as DNA, the CDR3 is TGTGCCACCAGCAGCCAGGGGTACAATGAGCAGTTCTTC. Drawing the rest from reference TRBV15 and TRBJ2-1, the complete variable domain is DAMVIQNPRYQVTQFGKPVTLSCSQTLNHNVMYWYQQKSSQAPKLLFHYYDKDFNNEADTPDNFQSRRPNTSFCFLDIRSPGLGDTAMYLCATSSQGYNEQFFGPGTRLTVL.

V usage is TRBV6-5 and J usage is TRBJ1-2; TRBD1 is a possible D gene (5 bases). The germline V gene has CDR1 MNHEY and CDR2 SVGAGI. CDR3 length equals 13 residues. Trimming pared 2 bases from V and 8 bases from J, leaving 12 bases between. The CDR3 DNA is TGTGCCAGCAGTTACCAGGGTCTGGGAGGCTACACCTTC. This translates into CASSYQGLGGYTF.

This clone was counted a single time. This sequence joins TRBV7-9 and TRBJ2-7, with a tentative D call TRBD1 (7 bases). This CDR3 comprises 14 residues. The germline V gene has CDR1 SEHNR and CDR2 FQNEAQ (reference sequence). Trimming took 4 bases from V and 5 from J, leaving 15 bases between them. The CDR3 sequence is CASSSTGRLHEQYF. The DNA for the CDR3 is TGTGCCAGCAGCTCGACAGGGAGGCTCCACGAGCAGTACTTC.

V usage is TRBV29-1 and J usage is TRBJ2-2, with 8 bases identical to TRBD1. Germline V CDR1 and CDR2: SQVTM, ANQGSEA. The V segment lost 7 bases and the J segment 3 bases; nucleotides outside the gene matches: 1. The CDR3 consists of 12 residues. This chain's CDR3 is CSAGGHTGELFF. CDR3 bases: TGCAGCGCAGGGGGCCACACCGGGGAGCTGTTTTTT.

This sequence joins TRBV4-2 and TRBJ1-2; 9 positions match TRBD1. The germline V gene encodes CDR1 LGHNA and CDR2 YNFKEQ. Trimming cost V 3 bases and J 5 bases; bases outside gene matches: 4. The CDR3 contains 14 residues. The CDR3 is CASSQGDRVYGYTF. CDR3 in DNA: TGTGCCAGCAGCCAGGGGGACAGGGTTTATGGCTACACCTTC.

The chain is built from TRBV10-2 and TRBJ2-7; D is unresolved. Looked up from germline, CDR1 is WSHSY and CDR2 is SAAADI. V shed 4 bases and J shed 5 bases, with 18 bases lying between them. CDR3 size: 15 residues. DNA for the CDR3: TGCGCCAGCAGTGTCAGCCAGGCCTCTTGGGACGAGCAGTACTTC. Residues: CASSVSQASWDEQYF.

This chain joins TRBV28 and TRBJ2-1; tentatively, D is TRBD2 (6 bases). The germline gives CDR1 MDHEN, CDR2 SYDVKM. Trimming removed 5 bases at V and 10 bases at J, with 18 bases between. The CDR3 loop spans 14 amino acids. The CDR3 nucleotides are TGTGCCAGCAGTGAGTCTAGCGCAACCTTGGAGCAGTTCTTC. This gives the protein CASSESSATLEQFF.

The chain links TRBV27 to TRBJ2-1; 7 bases line up with TRBD2. This CDR3 contains 15 residues. CDR1 is MNHEY and CDR2 is SMNVEV in the germline V gene (reference sequence). Trimming cost V 8 bases and J 0 bases; bases outside gene matches: 7. In DNA, the CDR3 is TGTGCCAGCCTGTCCGGGAGGAGCTCCTACAATGAGCAGTTCTTC. It specifies CASLSGRSSYNEQFF.

This clone showed up just a few times. This chain uses TRBV6-6 with TRBJ2-5, with 8 bases identical to TRBD2. CDR3 length equals 15 residues. V lost 5 bases to trimming and J lost 4 bases; unmatched junction nucleotides: 9. The germline gives CDR1 MNHNY, CDR2 SVGAGI (reference sequence). The CDR3 DNA sequence: TGTGCCAGCAGTCCACCCTTAGCGGGAACAGAGACCCAGTACTTC. This gives the protein CASSPPLAGTETQYF.

This chain connects TRBV20-1 to TRBJ1-2, with TRBD1 matching over 9 bases. J lost 6 bases, V lost 7 bases, and 3 bases had no gene match. The CDR3 consists of 11 residues. Per the germline V gene, CDR1 is DFQATT and CDR2 is SNEGSKA (reference sequence). CDR3: CSVDRGNGYTF. CDR3 DNA sequence: TGCAGTGTTGACAGGGGGAATGGCTACACCTTC.

V gene TRBV30 combines with J gene TRBJ1-3; no reliable D call. Germline assignment: CDR1 GTSNPN and CDR2 SVGIG (reference sequence). This CDR3 region has 17 residues. Deletions cut 3 bases from V and 1 base from J, with 19 bases between. The CDR3 coding sequence is TGTGCCTGGAGGTCCTATGGTCCTCGAATGTCTGGAAACACCATATATTTT. This codes for CAWRSYGPRMSGNTIYF. The variable domain in full, completed from reference TRBV30 and TRBJ1-3, reads SQTIHQWPATLVQPVGSPLSLECTVEGTSNPNLYWYRQAAGRGLQLLFYSVGIGQISSEVPQNLSASRPQDRQFILSSKKLLLSDSGFYLCAWRSYGPRMSGNTIYFGEGSWLTVV.

The rearrangement links TRBV19 to TRBJ1-2; 7 bases fit TRBD1. Losses at the gene ends were 1 base for V and 7 bases for J; bases not matched to a gene: 9. The CDR3 is 15 residues long. Germline V gene sequence: CDR1 LNHDA, CDR2 SQIVND (reference sequence). CDR3 sequence reads: CASSIVGQGERGYTF. The DNA of the CDR3 is TGTGCCAGTAGTATAGTAGGCCAGGGGGAACGTGGCTACACCTTC.

In regard to this clone: Other DNA sequences in the sample encode the same CDR3. This rearrangement joins TRBV9 to TRBJ2-7, with a weak D call TRBD2 (6 bases). The CDR3 is 14 residues long. CDR1 SGDLS and CDR2 YYNGEE come from the germline V gene. Trimming took off 0 bases at V and 0 bases at J, with 7 bases between the two ends. CDR3 coding DNA: TGTGCCAGCAGCGTAGGGGGGGACTCCTACGAGCAGTACTTC. Translating it yields CASSVGGDSYEQYF.